The 16 T cell receptor beta chains below were found in one sample sequenced in a study of identifying expanded T cells in peripheral blood. Data came from immunoSEQ multiplex PCR; TCRdb stores just in-frame clones and leaves some out. The table lists 75,000 to 95,000 clones, roughly 90% of them singletons. The specimen sequenced was blood. These receptors all stem from a person between 18 and 75 years old in good health.

The chain links TRBV5-8 to TRBJ2-5; D not certain. Germline-derived CDR1 and CDR2 are SGHTS and YDEGEE. V lost 4 bases and J lost 2, with 3 bases in between. The CDR3 covers 11 residues. The CDR3 region has the DNA TGTGCCAGCAGCCGACAAGAGACCCAGTACTTC. Its protein product is CASSRQETQYF.

The rearrangement joins TRBV27 to TRBJ1-2; 8 positions match TRBD1. This CDR3 is 14 amino acids long. CDR1 and CDR2 from the germline V gene are MNHEY and SMNVEV (reference sequence). Trimming cost V 4 bases and J 5 bases; bases outside gene matches: 6. In DNA, the CDR3 is TGTGCCAGCAGTTCCCAGACAGGGGCGTATGGCTACACCTTC. It specifies CASSSQTGAYGYTF.

The chain is built from TRBV9 and TRBJ2-7; 7 bases align to TRBD2. The germline CDR1 and CDR2 sequences are SGDLS and YYNGEE. V gave up 5 bases and J gave up 0 bases; unmatched junction bases: 2. The CDR3 covers 13 residues. CDR3 loop: CASSGTNSYEQYF. Written as DNA, the CDR3 is TGTGCCAGCAGTGGGACTAACTCCTACGAGCAGTACTTC.

The V gene is TRBV5-1, the J gene TRBJ2-7, with 7 bases identical to TRBD2. From germline, CDR1 is SGHRS and CDR2 YFSETQ. The CDR3 covers 14 residues. The junction had 7 bases not matched to a gene; V was cut back by 4 bases and J by 3 bases. The DNA for the CDR3 is TGCGCCAGCAGCCAACGGGGGGATCGCTACGAGCAGTACTTC. It yields the protein CASSQRGDRYEQYF.

The chain recombines TRBV7-9 with TRBJ2-7; D call uncertain. Germline CDR1 and CDR2: SEHNR and FQNEAQ (reference sequence). CDR3 length equals 12 residues. V was clipped by 1 base and J by 7 bases, with 8 bases between them. The CDR3 loop reads CASSLDLREQYF. The CDR3 bases are TGTGCCAGCAGCTTAGACCTTCGGGAGCAGTACTTC.

This chain uses TRBV14 with TRBJ2-7; 7 bases are shared with TRBD2. Per germline, CDR1 SGHDN and CDR2 FVKESK. The CDR3 extends over 15 amino acids. The V and J ends lost 6 bases and 3 bases, in that order; junction bases with no gene match: 11. The CDR3 loop reads CASRPGGGGVYEQYF. DNA for the CDR3: TGTGCCAGCAGGCCTGGTGGGGGAGGGGTCTACGAGCAGTACTTC.

The CDR3 nucleotides read TGTGCCAGCAGCCGGACTAGCGGGATGACAGATACGCAGTATTTT. Its protein product is CASSRTSGMTDTQYF. This chain connects TRBV7-3 to TRBJ2-3, with TRBD2 identical over 12 bases. The ends lost 5 bases at V and 3 bases at J; junction bases unmatched: 3. This CDR3 is built from 15 residues. Germline V lookup: CDR1 SGHTA, CDR2 FQGTGA. Using reference TRBV7-3 and TRBJ2-3 for the parts outside the CDR3, the full variable domain is GAGVSQTPSNKVTEKGKYVELRCDPISGHTALYWYRQSLGQGPEFLIYFQGTGAADDSGLPNDRFFAVRPEGSVSTLKIQRTERGDSAVYLCASSRTSGMTDTQYFGPGTRLTVL.

The J gene is TRBJ1-5, the V gene TRBV28, with D unresolved. The CDR3 totals 15 residues. V was cut by 3 bases and J by 0 bases, with 9 bases left in between. Germline lookup yields CDR1 MDHEN and CDR2 SYDVKM. CDR3 bases: TGTGCCAGCAGTTTCATCTGGGGTAGCAATCAGCCCCAGCATTTT. Its translation is CASSFIWGSNQPQHF.

The CDR3, as DNA: TGTGCCAGCAGCAAACGAGCTTTGGACAGGAGCTCCTACGAGCAGTACTTC. Protein product: CASSKRALDRSSYEQYF. The chain links TRBV21-1 to TRBJ2-7; the table assigns TRBD1, which was not confirmed against the DNA. TRBV21-1 corresponds to a pseudogene. The CDR3 runs to 17 residues.

The CDR3 nucleotides are TGTGCCAGCAGTGAAAGGGTTCCCTACGAGCAGTACTTC. Its translation: CASSERVPYEQYF. The chain joins TRBV6-1 to TRBJ2-7; D not resolved. V was clipped by 2 bases and J by 2 bases, with 7 bases between them. CDR1 is MNHNS and CDR2 is SASEGT in the germline V gene. The CDR3 has 13 residues.

The chain couples TRBV6-5 to TRBJ2-5, with TRBD1 as a possible D gene (6 bases). CDR3 size: 13 residues. The germline gives CDR1 MNHEY, CDR2 SVGAGI. Trimming took 6 bases from V and 5 from J, leaving 13 bases between them. CDR3 loop: CASSAGVGETQYF. The CDR3 region has the DNA TGTGCCAGCAGCGCAGGGGTCGGGGAGACCCAGTACTTC.

V is TRBV19 and J is TRBJ2-1, with D perhaps assigned TRBD1 or TRBD2 (6 bases each). The CDR3 totals 15 residues. Germline CDR1 and CDR2: LNHDA and SQIVND (reference sequence). V dropped 4 bases and J dropped 0 bases, with 10 bases sitting between them. CDR3 DNA: TGTGCCAGTAGTACCGGGGGCAACTCCTACAATGAGCAGTTCTTC. It yields the protein CASSTGGNSYNEQFF. Combining the CDR3 with reference TRBV19 and TRBJ2-1 gives the whole variable domain DGGITQSPKYLFRKEGQNVTLSCEQNLNHDAMYWYRQDPGQGLRLIYYSQIVNDFQKGDIAEGYSVSREKKESFPLTVTSAQKNPTAFYLCASSTGGNSYNEQFFGPGTRLTVL.

The chain carries TRBV2 and TRBJ1-1, with D unresolved. Germline assignment: CDR1 SNHLY and CDR2 FYNNEI. Deletions cut 6 bases from V and 8 bases from J, with 10 bases between. This CDR3 comprises 11 residues. As DNA, the CDR3 is TGTGCCAGCAGGGACTCCCTAGAAGCTTTCTTT. Its translation is CASRDSLEAFF.

V usage is TRBV7-2 and J usage is TRBJ1-2; 7 bases agree with TRBD1. The CDR3 sequence is 15 residues long. Germline CDR1 and CDR2: SGHTA and FQGNSA. J was trimmed by 5 bases and V by 2 bases; bases with no gene match: 8. CDR3 coding DNA: TGTGCCAGCAGCTTACTCAGTACAGGGGTATATGGCTACACCTTC. Protein: CASSLLSTGVYGYTF.

This clone showed up just once. This chain uses TRBV7-8 with TRBJ2-5; TRBD1 matches 8 bases. Germline CDR1 and CDR2: SGHVS and FQNEAQ. V lost 5 bases and J lost 3; bases outside the gene matches: 8. The CDR3 extends over 15 amino acids. The CDR3 sequence is CASSPRGQAEETQYF. The CDR3, as DNA: TGTGCCAGCAGCCCGAGGGGACAGGCTGAAGAGACCCAGTACTTC.

This rearrangement joins TRBV9 to TRBJ1-5; D uncertain. From germline, CDR1 is SGDLS and CDR2 YYNGEE. This CDR3 region has 13 residues. The V and J ends lost 0 bases and 5 bases respectively, with 6 bases between them. The DNA for the CDR3 is TGTGCCAGCAGCGTAGGTCAAGATCAGCCCCAGCATTTT. Translated, it gives CASSVGQDQPQHF.